The 12 T cell receptor beta chains below all came from one sample that was sequenced in a study of early T cells in non-severe SARS-CoV-2 infection. A single record per CDR3 protein comes from TCRdb applying MiXCR to the 5' RACE reads. The sample holds roughly 40,000 distinct CDR3 sequences, roughly 5% seen once. Sample: whole blood. The receptors shown here come from an adult who was a healthcare worker with PCR-confirmed SARS-CoV-2 infection or an uninfected control (not recorded which).

This clonotype appeared many times. The chain recombines TRBV7-3 with TRBJ2-2; 8 bases map to TRBD2. CDR3 size: 15 residues. Trimming removed 6 bases from V and 2 bases from J; junction bases left unmatched: 5. Germline CDR1 reads SGHTA; CDR2 reads FQGTGA. CDR3 amino acids: CASSLSGTNTGELFF. The CDR3 nucleotides are TGTGCCAGCAGTCTTAGCGGGACTAACACCGGGGAGCTGTTTTTT.

This clonotype was picked up many times. V and J are TRBV4-3 and TRBJ1-4; weak D call: TRBD1 (6 bases). Between the trimmed V and J ends, which lost 4 bases and 8 bases, there was a span of 11 bases. CDR1 and CDR2 (germline): LGHNA, YSLEER. CDR3 length: 13 residues. The CDR3 sequence: CASSRSDSEKLFF. The CDR3 region has the DNA TGCGCCAGCAGCCGGTCGGACAGCGAAAAACTGTTTTTT.

This clonotype was found many times. This sequence joins TRBV5-1 and TRBJ1-1; D not resolved. With 0 bases removed from V and 6 bases from J, the gap between germline ends came to 9 bases. The CDR3 loop spans 13 amino acids. Germline CDR1 is SGHRS and CDR2 is YFSETQ. CDR3: CASSLAWGPEAFF. The CDR3, as DNA: TGCGCCAGCAGCTTGGCCTGGGGTCCTGAAGCTTTCTTT.

Many counts were recorded for this clonotype. The chain recombines TRBV18 with TRBJ2-1; 10 bases align to TRBD2. The CDR3 has 17 residues. The junction had 7 bases not matched to a gene; V was cut back by 0 bases and J by 5 bases. CDR1 and CDR2 (germline): KGHSH, LQKENI. CDR3 residues: CASSPPRTSGEHNEQFF. DNA for the CDR3: TGTGCCAGCTCACCACCCAGAACTAGCGGGGAGCACAATGAGCAGTTCTTC.

Note on this clonotype: The junction shows a germline mismatch at one end, possibly a read error. This chain connects TRBV7-7 to TRBJ2-7; 9 bases align to TRBD1. Germline V gives CDR1 SSHAT, CDR2 FNYEAQ (reference sequence). The CDR3 covers 15 residues. CDR3 amino acids: CASSLQQGAAYEQYF. The CDR3 nucleotides read TGTGCTAGCAGCTTACAACAGGGGGCGGCCTACGAGCAGTACTTC.

The table lists this clonotype with a few counts. The CDR3 sequence is CASSSSGVGAFF. CDR3 nucleotides: TGTGCCAGCAGCTCCTCGGGGGTAGGAGCTTTCTTT. This chain joins TRBV7-6 and TRBJ1-1; perhaps TRBD1 as D (5 bases). The germline V and J ends were trimmed by 4 bases and 10 bases, with 13 bases remaining between them. This CDR3 has 12 amino acids. Germline values: CDR1 SGHVS, CDR2 FNYEAQ. Full variable domain (remainder filled in from reference TRBV7-6 and TRBJ1-1): GAGVSQSPRYKVTKRGQDVALRCDPISGHVSLYWYRQALGQGPEFLTYFNYEAQQDKSGLPNDRFSAERPEGSISTLTIQRTEQRDSAMYRCASSSSGVGAFFGQGTRLTVV.

This clonotype was observed a few times. This rearrangement joins TRBV11-2 to TRBJ2-7, with 7 bases identical to TRBD2. In germline, CDR1 is SGHAT, CDR2 FQNNGV. The V segment lost 2 bases and the J segment 4 bases; nucleotides outside the gene matches: 8. The CDR3 sequence is 15 residues long. The CDR3 here is CASSLRRQGGYEQYF. CDR3 in DNA: TGTGCCAGCAGCTTAAGGCGGCAGGGAGGGTACGAGCAGTACTTC.

This clonotype was recorded many times. The V call is TRBV12-3 or TRBV12-4, the J call TRBJ2-1; 9 bases match TRBD2. J lost 7 bases, V lost 3 bases, and 10 bases had no gene match. The CDR3 is 16 residues long. This chain's CDR3 is CASSFSAGGPGNEQFF. DNA for the CDR3: TGTGCCAGCAGTTTCAGTGCGGGAGGGCCGGGGAATGAGCAGTTCTTC.

This clonotype has a count of ten or more. This rearrangement joins TRBV11-2 to TRBJ1-1, with a possible D match to TRBD1 (5 bases). Germline V gene lookup returns CDR1 SGHAT and CDR2 FQNNGV. Deletions cut 5 bases from V and 0 bases from J, with 10 bases between. There are 14 residues in the CDR3. Here the CDR3 DNA reads TGTGCCAGCAGCCCCGACAGACTGAACACTGAAGCTTTCTTT. Translation gives CASSPDRLNTEAFF.

This clonotype was seen at least ten times. The chain employs TRBV30 and TRBJ1-1, with D possibly TRBD1 on 5 matching bases. This CDR3 comprises 13 residues. The ends were cut back, 3 bases at V and 3 bases at J, with 11 bases in the middle. Germline V gene lookup returns CDR1 GTSNPN and CDR2 SVGIG (reference sequence). The CDR3 sequence: CAWSRDAHTEAFF. The CDR3 DNA sequence: TGTGCCTGGAGCAGGGACGCGCACACTGAAGCTTTCTTT.

This clonotype was picked up a small number of times. Here the CDR3 DNA reads TGTGCCAGCAGCATAAGCGGGGCTCCAGATACGCAGTATTTT. Encoded protein: CASSISGAPDTQYF. This sequence joins TRBV5-6 and TRBJ2-3, with TRBD2 matching over 7 bases. CDR1 and CDR2 (germline): SGHDT, YYEEEE. J was trimmed by 4 bases and V by 4 bases; bases with no gene match: 6. The CDR3 length is 14 residues.

This clonotype was observed at least ten times. The chain employs TRBV3-1 and TRBJ2-2; TRBD1 is a possible D gene (5 bases). Germline CDR1 reads LGHDT; CDR2 reads YNNKEL (reference sequence). V dropped 2 bases and J dropped 1 base, with 11 bases sitting between them. The CDR3 is made up of 16 amino acids. The CDR3 sequence is CASSQRGGENTGELFF. The CDR3 nucleotides read TGTGCCAGCAGCCAAAGGGGCGGTGAGAACACCGGGGAGCTGTTTTTT.